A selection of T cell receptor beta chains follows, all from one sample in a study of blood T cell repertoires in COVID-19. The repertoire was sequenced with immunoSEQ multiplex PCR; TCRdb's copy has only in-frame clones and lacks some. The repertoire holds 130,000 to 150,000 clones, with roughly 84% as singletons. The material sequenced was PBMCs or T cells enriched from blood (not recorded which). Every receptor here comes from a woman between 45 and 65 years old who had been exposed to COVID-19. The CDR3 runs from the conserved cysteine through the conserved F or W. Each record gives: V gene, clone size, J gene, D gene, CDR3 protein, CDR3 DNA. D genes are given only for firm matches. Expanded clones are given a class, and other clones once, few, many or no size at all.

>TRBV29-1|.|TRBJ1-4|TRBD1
CSVGYRGTTNEKLFF
TGCAGCGTGGGCTACAGGGGGACAACTAATGAAAAACTGTTTTTT
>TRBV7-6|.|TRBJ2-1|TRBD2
CASSNSGGVYNEQFF
TGTGCCAGCAGCAATAGCGGGGGAGTATACAATGAGCAGTTCTTC
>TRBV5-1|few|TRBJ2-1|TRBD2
CASSLGLAGWTYNEQFF
TGCGCCAGCAGCTTGGGACTAGCGGGTTGGACCTACAATGAGCAGTTCTTC
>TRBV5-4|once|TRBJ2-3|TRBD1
CASSLEGAVQDTQYF
TGTGCCAGCAGCTTGGAGGGGGCGGTTCAAGATACGCAGTATTTT
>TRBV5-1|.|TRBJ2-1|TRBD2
CASSLGQGGLAANEQFF
TGCGCCAGCAGCTTGGGGCAGGGCGGGCTAGCGGCAAATGAGCAGTTCTTC
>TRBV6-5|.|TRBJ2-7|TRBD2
CASSYSGLAAYEQYF
TGTGCCAGCAGTTACTCGGGGCTAGCGGCCTACGAGCAGTACTTC
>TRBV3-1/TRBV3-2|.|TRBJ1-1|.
CASRGGLQGNTEAFF
TGTGCCAGCAGGGGGGGACTCCAAGGGAACACTGAAGCTTTCTTT
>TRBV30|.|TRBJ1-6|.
CAIEEAPYNSPLHF
TGTGCCATCGAGGAGGCCCCCTATAATTCACCCCTCCACTTT
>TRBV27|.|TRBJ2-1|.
CASSWTGGLYNEQFF
TGTGCCAGCAGTTGGACCGGGGGGCTCTACAATGAGCAGTTCTTC
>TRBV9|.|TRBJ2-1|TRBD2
CASSVGTSGRVAYNEQFF
TGTGCCAGCAGCGTTGGGACTAGCGGGAGAGTCGCCTACAATGAGCAGTTCTTC
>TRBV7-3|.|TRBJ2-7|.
CASSLSSGVPYEQYF
TGTGCCAGCAGTTTAAGTTCGGGGGTGCCCTACGAGCAGTACTTC
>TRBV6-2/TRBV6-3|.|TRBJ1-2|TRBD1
CASSVQGIGGYTF
TGTGCCAGCAGTGTACAGGGGATCGGTGGCTACACCTTC
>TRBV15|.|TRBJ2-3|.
CATSRPPTASRTDTQYF
TGTGCCACCAGCAGACCCCCGACGGCTAGCAGAACAGATACGCAGTATTTT
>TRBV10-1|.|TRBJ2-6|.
CASSSGSGANVLTF
TGCGCCAGCAGTTCAGGCTCCGGGGCCAACGTCCTGACTTTC
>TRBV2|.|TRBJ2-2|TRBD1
CASSARRTGTGELFF
TGTGCCAGCAGTGCCCGTCGGACAGGGACCGGGGAGCTGTTTTTT